This T cell receptor beta chain was sequenced in a study of cytomegalovirus exposure and HLA in healthy donors. The CDR3 sequence is 13 residues long. Trimming pared 4 bases from V and 1 base from J, leaving 7 bases between. Looked up from germline, CDR1 is MRHNA and CDR2 is SNTAGT. With respect to this clone: Its antigen is currently unknown.

PCR used 60 Vbeta primers and 13 Jbeta primers. Clones were read by immunoSEQ multiplex PCR, and TCRdb kept only the in-frame ones, dropping some. The sample lists approximately 100,000 clones; 65% to 80% were seen once. General study results and limits: Several of the most significant clusters were apparently associated with common viral pathogens in a later analysis.

This chain links TRBV6-4 with TRBJ1-1; D is ambiguous. This clonotype was obtained from a human donor in good health. Sequencing used PBMCs. Here the CDR3 reads CASSVKRNTEAFF. The CDR3 region has the DNA TGTGCCAGCAGTGTGAAGCGGAACACTGAAGCTTTCTTT.